A single sample is the source of the 9 T cell receptor beta chains below, sequenced in a study of T cell responses to AZD1222 COVID-19 vaccine (dated by TCRdb to the early 2020s). Library creation used the immunoSEQ multiplex PCR assay. TCRdb provides this immuneACCESS table in a form limited to in-frame rearrangements. Some clones are lacking; in checked studies, under half of them reflect an unresolved V gene, and why the rest are absent is not known. The sample table shows roughly 140,000 clones, and about 91% are seen once. The ten largest clones take up 3% to 4% of the sample. The meaning of the sample's time point label: baseline before first vaccination. The sample's treatment or condition label, decoded: meningococcal conjugate vaccine given as trial control. Material: peripheral blood, obtained on day 0 of MenACWY control vaccination. These receptors were collected from an adult in good health.

The chain employs TRBV4-3 and TRBJ2-1; D is unclear. Germline lookup yields CDR1 LGHNA and CDR2 YSLEER. V gave up 3 bases and J gave up 10 bases, with 13 bases separating them. This CDR3 spans 13 amino acids. This chain's CDR3 is CASSQAELGEQFF. In nucleotides, the CDR3 is TGCGCCAGCAGCCAGGCTGAATTGGGGGAGCAGTTCTTC.

The chain joins TRBV6-5 to TRBJ2-1, with D possibly matching TRBD2 (6 bases). The V end lost 6 bases, the J end lost 2 bases, and 8 bases lay between the germline ends. CDR3 size: 13 residues. Germline CDR1 and CDR2: MNHEY and SVGAGI. The CDR3 is CASRLAAYNEQFF. CDR3 sequence (DNA): TGTGCCAGCAGGTTAGCGGCCTACAATGAGCAGTTCTTC.

This clone was recorded only once. The chain combines TRBV5-1 with TRBJ2-3; the match to TRBD2 covers 8 bases. With V trimmed by 2 bases and J by 5 bases, 10 bases remained unmatched. This CDR3 is built from 16 residues. CDR1 and CDR2 from the germline V gene are SGHRS and YFSETQ. CDR3 bases: TGCGCCAGCAGCTTTAATTACGGGAGGGAGGGAGATACGCAGTATTTT. The encoded protein is CASSFNYGREGDTQYF.

CDR3 region: CASSLDRGLSYEQYF. The DNA for the CDR3 is TGTGCCAGCAGCTTAGACAGGGGCCTATCCTACGAGCAGTACTTC. The chain links TRBV7-2 to TRBJ2-7, with 7 nucleotides matching TRBD1. Per the germline V gene, CDR1 is SGHTA and CDR2 is FQGNSA. CDR3 length: 15 residues. J lost 1 base, V lost 1 base, and 4 bases had no gene match.

J is TRBJ2-7 and V is TRBV4-1; TRBD2 aligns across 7 bases. Germline V gene data show CDR1 as MGHRA and CDR2 as YSYEKL. J was trimmed by 2 bases and V by 1 base; bases with no gene match: 5. The CDR3 runs 15 residues. CDR3 region: CASSQADREAYEQYF. In nucleotides, the CDR3 is TGCGCCAGCAGCCAAGCTGACCGGGAGGCCTACGAGCAGTACTTC.

This chain links TRBV4-2 with TRBJ1-2; 7 nucleotides align to TRBD1. V was clipped by 1 base and J by 7 bases; unmatched bases: 3. There are 13 residues in the CDR3. Germline V lookup: CDR1 LGHNA, CDR2 YNFKEQ. CDR3 in DNA: TGTGCCAGCAGCCAAGGGACAGGAGCTGGCTACACCTTC. It is translated as CASSQGTGAGYTF.

The chain joins TRBV6-2 or TRBV6-3 to TRBJ2-1; tentatively, D is TRBD1 (6 bases). This CDR3 region has 14 residues. The V gene lost 2 bases and the J gene lost 4 bases, with 9 bases spanning the gap. Germline CDR1 is MNHEY and CDR2 is SVGEGT. CDR3 nucleotide sequence: TGTGCCAGCAGTTACGGGACAACTTACAATGAGCAGTTCTTC. It is translated as CASSYGTTYNEQFF.

The chain carries TRBV7-8 and TRBJ2-7, with 7 positions matching TRBD1. Germline V gene data show CDR1 as SGHVS and CDR2 as FQNEAQ. The CDR3 consists of 14 residues. Germline trimming cut 4 bases from V and 2 bases from J; bases unmatched to any gene: 5. The CDR3 spells CASSYRDSTYEQYF. The DNA of the CDR3 is TGTGCCAGCAGCTACCGGGACAGCACCTACGAGCAGTACTTC.

The chain links TRBV7-2 to TRBJ1-1; unclear D gene. CDR1 is SGHTA, CDR2 FQGNSA, per germline. The V and J ends lost 5 bases and 1 base respectively, with 8 bases between them. The CDR3 length is 13 residues. CDR3 DNA: TGTGCCAGCAGCCGACGACAGAACACTGAAGCTTTCTTT. The encoded protein is CASSRRQNTEAFF. The variable domain in full, with the rest retrieved from reference TRBV7-2 and TRBJ1-1, is GAGVSQSPSNKVTEKGKDVELRCDPISGHTALYWYRQSLGQGLEFLIYFQGNSAPDKSGLPSDRFSAERTGGSVSTLTIQRTQQEDSAVYLCASSRRQNTEAFFGQGTRLTVV.